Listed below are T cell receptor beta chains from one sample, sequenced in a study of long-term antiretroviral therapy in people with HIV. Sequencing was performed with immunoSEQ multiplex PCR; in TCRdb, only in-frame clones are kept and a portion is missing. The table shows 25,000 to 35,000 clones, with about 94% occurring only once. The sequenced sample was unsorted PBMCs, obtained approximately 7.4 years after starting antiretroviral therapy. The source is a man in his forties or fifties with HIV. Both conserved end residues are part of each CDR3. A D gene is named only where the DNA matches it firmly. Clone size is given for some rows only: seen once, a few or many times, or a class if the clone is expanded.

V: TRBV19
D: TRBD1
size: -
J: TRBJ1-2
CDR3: CASRAGQLASLTNYGYTF
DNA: TGTGCCAGTAGAGCGGGACAGTTGGCCTCCCTTACTAACTATGGCTACACCTTC

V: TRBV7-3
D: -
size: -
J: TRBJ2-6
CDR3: CASKQGFSGANVLTF
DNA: TGTGCCAGCAAGCAGGGGTTCTCTGGGGCCAACGTCCTGACTTTC

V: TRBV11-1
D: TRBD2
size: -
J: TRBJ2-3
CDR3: CASRGGFLEDTQYF
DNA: TGTGCCAGCAGGGGGGGGTTCCTGGAGGATACGCAGTATTTT

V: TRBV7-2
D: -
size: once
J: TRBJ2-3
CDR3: CASSPGLLTDTQYF
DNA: TGTGCCAGCAGCCCCGGACTACTCACAGATACGCAGTATTTT

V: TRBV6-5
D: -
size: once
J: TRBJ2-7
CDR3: CASVEPGNWAEQYF
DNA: TGTGCCAGCGTAGAACCGGGGAACTGGGCCGAGCAGTACTTC

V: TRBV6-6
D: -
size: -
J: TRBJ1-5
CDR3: CASSYSTGGPQHF
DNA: TGTGCCAGCAGTTACTCGACAGGAGGGCCCCAGCATTTT

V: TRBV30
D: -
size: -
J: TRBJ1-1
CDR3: CAWSSFGTEAFF
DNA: TGTGCCTGGAGTTCGTTCGGCACTGAAGCTTTCTTT

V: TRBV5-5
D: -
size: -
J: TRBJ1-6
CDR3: CASSYRGPYNSPLHF
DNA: TGTGCCAGCAGCTACCGGGGCCCCTATAATTCACCCCTCCACTTT

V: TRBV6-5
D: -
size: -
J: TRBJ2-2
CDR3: CASSYGRHTGELFF
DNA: TGTGCCAGCAGTTACGGCAGACACACCGGGGAGCTGTTTTTT

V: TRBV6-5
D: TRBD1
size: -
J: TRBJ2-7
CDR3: CASSLGQGAYEQYF
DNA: TGTGCCAGCAGTCTTGGACAGGGGGCCTACGAGCAGTACTTC

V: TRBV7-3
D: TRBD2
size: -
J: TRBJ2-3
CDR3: CASSFSSGGADTQYF
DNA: TGTGCCAGCAGCTTCTCCAGCGGGGGGGCGGATACGCAGTATTTT

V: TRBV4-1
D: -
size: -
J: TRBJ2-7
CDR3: CASSHTDSSYEQYF
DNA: TGCGCCAGCAGCCACACGGACAGCTCCTACGAGCAGTACTTC

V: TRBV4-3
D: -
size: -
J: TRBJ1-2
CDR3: CASSQGGTPYYGYTF
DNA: TGCGCCAGCAGCCAAGGGGGGACCCCCTACTATGGCTACACCTTC

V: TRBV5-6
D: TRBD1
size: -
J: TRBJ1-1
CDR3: CASSPGQGWTEAFF
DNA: TGTGCCAGCAGCCCGGGACAGGGGTGGACTGAAGCTTTCTTT

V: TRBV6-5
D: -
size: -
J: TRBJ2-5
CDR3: CASSAWPHQTQYF
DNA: TGTGCCAGCAGCGCCTGGCCGCACCAGACCCAGTACTTC

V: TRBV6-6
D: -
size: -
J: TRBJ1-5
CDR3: CASSYSVQVNQPQHF
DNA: TGTGCCAGCAGTTACTCAGTCCAGGTCAATCAGCCCCAGCATTTT

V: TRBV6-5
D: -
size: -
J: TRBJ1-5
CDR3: CASSLNRGGNQPQHF
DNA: TGTGCCAGCAGTCTCAACCGTGGCGGCAATCAGCCCCAGCATTTT

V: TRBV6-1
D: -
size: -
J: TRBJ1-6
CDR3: CASSGHNSPLHF
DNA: TGTGCCAGCAGTGGGCACAATTCACCCCTCCACTTT

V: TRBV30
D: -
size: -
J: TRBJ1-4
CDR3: CAWSDALATNEKLFF
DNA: TGTGCCTGGAGTGACGCGCTTGCAACTAATGAAAAACTGTTTTTT

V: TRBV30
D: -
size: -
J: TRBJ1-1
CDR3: CAWAPGQNTEAFF
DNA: TGTGCCTGGGCCCCGGGACAGAACACTGAAGCTTTCTTT

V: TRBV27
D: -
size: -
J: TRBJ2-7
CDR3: CASSSTISYPSYEQYF
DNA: TGTGCCAGCAGTTCAACAATTTCCTATCCTTCCTACGAGCAGTACTTC

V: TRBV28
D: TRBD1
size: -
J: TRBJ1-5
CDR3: CASSLGQGRSNQPQHF
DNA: TGTGCCAGCAGTTTAGGACAGGGCAGGAGCAATCAGCCCCAGCATTTT

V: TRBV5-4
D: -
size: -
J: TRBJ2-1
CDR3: CASSAGGSRVTGGQFF
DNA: TGTGCCAGCAGCGCCGGAGGGAGCCGAGTGACGGGCGGGCAGTTCTTC

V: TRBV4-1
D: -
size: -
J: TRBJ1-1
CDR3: CASSQDPWKAFF
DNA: TGCGCCAGCAGCCAAGATCCGTGGAAAGCTTTCTTT

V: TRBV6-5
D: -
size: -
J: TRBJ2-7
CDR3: CASVAEGTNEQYF
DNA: TGTGCCAGCGTGGCAGAGGGCACGAACGAGCAGTACTTC

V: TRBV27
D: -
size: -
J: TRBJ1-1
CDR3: CASSLREGSAAFF
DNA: TGTGCCAGCAGTTTGAGGGAGGGATCGGCGGCTTTCTTT

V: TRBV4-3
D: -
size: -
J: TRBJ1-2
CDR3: CASSQVLGGEPPLYGYTF
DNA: TGCGCCAGCAGCCAGGTCCTGGGAGGGGAGCCCCCCCTCTATGGCTACACCTTC

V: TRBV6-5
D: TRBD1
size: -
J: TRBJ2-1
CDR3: CASSYEGASQDEQFF
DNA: TGTGCCAGCAGTTACGAGGGGGCCTCACAAGATGAGCAGTTCTTC

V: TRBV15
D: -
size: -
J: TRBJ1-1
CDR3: CATRGGTNTEAFF
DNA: TGTGCCACCAGGGGGGGGACGAACACTGAAGCTTTCTTT

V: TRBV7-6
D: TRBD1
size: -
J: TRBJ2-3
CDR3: CASRSTGADTQYF
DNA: TGTGCCAGCAGGTCCACAGGGGCAGATACGCAGTATTTT

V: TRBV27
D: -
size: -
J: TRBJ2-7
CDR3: CASSPGAEQYF
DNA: TGTGCCAGCAGCCCGGGGGCAGAGCAGTACTTC

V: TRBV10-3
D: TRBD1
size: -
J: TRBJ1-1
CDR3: CAISPTGKGTEAFF
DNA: TGTGCCATCAGTCCGACAGGGAAGGGCACTGAAGCTTTCTTT

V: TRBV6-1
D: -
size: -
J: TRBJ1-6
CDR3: CASSEAEGRPLHF
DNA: TGTGCCAGCAGTGAAGCGGAGGGCCGACCCCTCCACTTT

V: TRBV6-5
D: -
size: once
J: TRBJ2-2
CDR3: CASSYQGSAGELFF
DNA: TGTGCCAGCAGTTACCAAGGGTCAGCCGGGGAGCTGTTTTTT

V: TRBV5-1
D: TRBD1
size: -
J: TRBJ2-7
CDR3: CASSLDGTGGEQYF
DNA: TGCGCCAGCAGCTTGGATGGGACAGGAGGCGAGCAGTACTTC

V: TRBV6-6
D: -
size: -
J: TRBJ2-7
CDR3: CASSALIQGSGEQYF
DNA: TGTGCCAGCAGTGCCCTCATCCAGGGGTCAGGGGAGCAGTACTTC

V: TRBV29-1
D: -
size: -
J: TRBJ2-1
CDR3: CSVEAARAGEQFF
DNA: TGCAGCGTTGAAGCGGCCAGGGCTGGTGAGCAGTTCTTC

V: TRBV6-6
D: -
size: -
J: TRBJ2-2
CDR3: CASSLAAGELFF
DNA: TGTGCCAGCAGCCTCGCTGCCGGGGAGCTGTTTTTT

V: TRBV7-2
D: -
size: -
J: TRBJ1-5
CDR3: CASSLVHYYSNQPQHF
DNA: TGTGCCAGCAGCTTAGTCCACTATTATAGCAATCAGCCCCAGCATTTT

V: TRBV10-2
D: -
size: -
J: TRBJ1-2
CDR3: CASSELRTVGYTF
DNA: TGCGCCAGCAGTGAGCTTCGGACGGTAGGCTACACCTTC

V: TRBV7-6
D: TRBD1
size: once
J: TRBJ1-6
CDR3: CASSPARDRASSPLHF
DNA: TGTGCCAGCAGTCCCGCCCGGGACAGGGCCTCTTCACCCCTCCACTTT

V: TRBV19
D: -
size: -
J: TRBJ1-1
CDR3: CASSIQGPNTEAFF
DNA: TGTGCCAGTAGTATTCAGGGCCCGAACACTGAAGCTTTCTTT

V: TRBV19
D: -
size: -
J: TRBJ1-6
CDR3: CASSDRSSSPLHF
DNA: TGTGCCAGTAGTGACAGATCTTCGTCACCCCTCCACTTT

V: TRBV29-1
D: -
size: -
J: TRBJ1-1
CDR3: CSGQVGRTEAFF
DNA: TGCAGCGGTCAGGTGGGGAGAACTGAAGCTTTCTTT

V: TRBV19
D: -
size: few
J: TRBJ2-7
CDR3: CASSMDVGTYEQYF
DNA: TGTGCCAGTAGTATGGACGTCGGGACCTACGAGCAGTACTTC

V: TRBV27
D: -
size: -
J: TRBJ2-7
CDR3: CASSLSGGADEQYF
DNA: TGTGCCAGCAGTTTATCGGGGGGGGCGGACGAGCAGTACTTC

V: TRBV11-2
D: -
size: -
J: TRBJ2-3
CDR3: CASSLDGPGQSQYF
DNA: TGTGCCAGCAGCTTAGATGGCCCGGGGCAGTCGCAGTATTTT

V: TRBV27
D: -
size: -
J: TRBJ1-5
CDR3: CASSKLNQPQHF
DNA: TGTGCCAGCAGTAAACTCAATCAGCCCCAGCATTTT

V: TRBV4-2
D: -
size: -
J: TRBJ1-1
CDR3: CASSQDSTPGNTEAFF
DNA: TGTGCCAGCAGCCAAGATTCGACCCCCGGGAACACTGAAGCTTTCTTT

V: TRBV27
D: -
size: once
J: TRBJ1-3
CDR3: CASSADGNTIYF
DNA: TGTGCCAGCAGTGCAGATGGAAACACCATATATTTT

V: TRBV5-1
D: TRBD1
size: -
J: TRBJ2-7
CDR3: CASSLILGQGYEQYF
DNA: TGCGCCAGCAGCTTGATACTGGGACAGGGGTACGAGCAGTACTTC

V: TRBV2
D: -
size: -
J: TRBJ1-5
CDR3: CASRGDVSNQPQHF
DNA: TGTGCCAGCAGAGGGGACGTTAGCAATCAGCCCCAGCATTTT

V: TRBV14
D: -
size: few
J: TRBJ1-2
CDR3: CASSQGQNYGYTF
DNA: TGTGCCAGCAGCCAAGGACAGAACTATGGCTACACCTTC

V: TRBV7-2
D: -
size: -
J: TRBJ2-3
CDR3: CASTRSRTDTQYF
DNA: TGTGCCAGCACCCGAAGCCGCACAGATACGCAGTATTTT

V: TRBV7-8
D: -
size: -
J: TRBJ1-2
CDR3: CASSFSENYGYTF
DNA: TGTGCCAGCAGCTTTAGTGAAAACTATGGCTACACCTTC

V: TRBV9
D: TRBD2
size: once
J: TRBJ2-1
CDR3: CASSVVSGLAGVDEQFF
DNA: TGTGCCAGCAGCGTAGTATCGGGACTAGCGGGGGTCGATGAGCAGTTCTTC